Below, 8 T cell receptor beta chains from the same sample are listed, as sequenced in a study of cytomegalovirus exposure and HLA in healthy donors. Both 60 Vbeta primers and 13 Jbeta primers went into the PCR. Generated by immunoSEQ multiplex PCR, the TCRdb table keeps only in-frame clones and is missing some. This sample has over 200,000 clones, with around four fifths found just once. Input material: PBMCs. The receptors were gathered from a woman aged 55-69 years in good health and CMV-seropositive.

The CDR3 region is CASGQGREQYF. Here the CDR3 DNA reads TGTGCCAGCGGGCAGGGTAGAGAGCAGTACTTC. The gene calls are TRBV25-1 and TRBJ2-7; possible D gene TRBD1, 5 bases. Trimming pared 8 bases from V and 7 bases from J, leaving 12 bases between. Germline CDR1 MGHDK, CDR2 SYGVNS. The CDR3 runs 11 residues.

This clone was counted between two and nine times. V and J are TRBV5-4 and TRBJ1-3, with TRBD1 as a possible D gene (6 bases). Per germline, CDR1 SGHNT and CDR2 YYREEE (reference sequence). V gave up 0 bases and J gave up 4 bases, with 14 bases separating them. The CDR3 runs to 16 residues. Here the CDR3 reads CASSLGQANLGNTIYF. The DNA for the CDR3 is TGTGCCAGCAGCTTGGGACAGGCGAATTTAGGAAACACCATATATTTT.

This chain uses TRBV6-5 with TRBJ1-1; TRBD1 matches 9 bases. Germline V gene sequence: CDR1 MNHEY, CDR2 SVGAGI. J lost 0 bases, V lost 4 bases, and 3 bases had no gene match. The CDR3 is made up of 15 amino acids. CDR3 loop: CASSWGQGVNTEAFF. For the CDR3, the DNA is TGTGCCAGCAGTTGGGGACAGGGAGTGAACACTGAAGCTTTCTTT.

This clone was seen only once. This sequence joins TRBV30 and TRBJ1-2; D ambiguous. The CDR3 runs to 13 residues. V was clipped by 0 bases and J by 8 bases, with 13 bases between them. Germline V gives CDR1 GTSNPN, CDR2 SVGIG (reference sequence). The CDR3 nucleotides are TGTGCCTGGAGTGTACGAACGGAGATCGGCTACACCTTC. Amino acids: CAWSVRTEIGYTF.

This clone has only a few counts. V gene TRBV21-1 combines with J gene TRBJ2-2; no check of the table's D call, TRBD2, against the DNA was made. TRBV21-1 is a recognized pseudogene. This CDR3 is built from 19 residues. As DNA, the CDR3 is TGTGCCAGCAGCACGCCGGGACTAGCGGGAGGGCCCGAGGCCGGGGAGCTGTTTTTT. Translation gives CASSTPGLAGGPEAGELFF.

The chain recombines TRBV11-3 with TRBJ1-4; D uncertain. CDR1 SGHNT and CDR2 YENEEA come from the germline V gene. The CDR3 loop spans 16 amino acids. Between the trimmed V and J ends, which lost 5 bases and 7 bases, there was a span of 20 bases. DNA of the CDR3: TGTGCCAGCAGCCCCATAGGAGGGCGAATTAGTGAAAAACTGTTTTTT. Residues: CASSPIGGRISEKLFF.

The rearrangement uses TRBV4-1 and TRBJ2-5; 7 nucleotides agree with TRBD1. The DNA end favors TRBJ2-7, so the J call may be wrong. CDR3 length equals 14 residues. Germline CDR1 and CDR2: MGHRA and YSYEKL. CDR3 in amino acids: CASSRTGFSYEQYF. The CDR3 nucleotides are TGCGCCAGCAGTCGGACAGGTTTTTCCTACGAGCAGTACTTC.

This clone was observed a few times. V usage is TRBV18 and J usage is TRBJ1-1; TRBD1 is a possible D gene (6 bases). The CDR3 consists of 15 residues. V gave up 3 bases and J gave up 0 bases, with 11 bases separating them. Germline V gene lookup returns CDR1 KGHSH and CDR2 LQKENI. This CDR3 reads CASSPDSDMNTEAFF. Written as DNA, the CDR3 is TGTGCCAGCTCACCGGACAGCGACATGAACACTGAAGCTTTCTTT.